Listed below are T cell receptor beta chains from one sample, sequenced in a study of beta chain features in type 1 diabetes. The method was immunoSEQ multiplex PCR; TCRdb's version includes in-frame clones alone and lacks a portion of them. The sample has around 250,000 clones, over 11% seen once; the top ten hold 0.015% to 0.02%. The sequenced material came from naive CD4+ T cells from blood. The receptors derive from a man aged 25-45 years with type 1 diabetes. Each CDR3 is given without its conserved first and last residue. Clone size appears in some rows only: once, few, many, or a class for an expanded clone.

>few|TRBV28
ASSSGTGGNQPQH
>few|TRBV21-1
ASSKGHSTDTQY
>few|TRBV4-2
ASSQARPEKLF
>NA|TRBV6-5
ASRLAVTQETQY
>many|TRBV29-1
SVEDQEGLEQF
>few|TRBV29-1
SVEVGQLNTEAF
>NA|TRBV29-1
SARPQGIHIQY
>NA|TRBV6-5
ASSYSGAGSSYEQY
>NA|TRBV11-2
ASSPTSGQF
>NA|TRBV4-2
ASSPQRGSSYEQY
>NA|TRBV18
ASSGGNPYNEQF
>NA|TRBV4-2
ASSLRAGLVGELF
>few|TRBV18
ASSPAGGNTEAF
>NA|TRBV28
ASTERGTSGGEQF
>few|TRBV2
ASTASGDSYEQY
>NA|TRBV18
ASSPRDRGEAQY
>NA|TRBV7-9
ASSLRQGTGNTIY
>NA|TRBV18
ASSPQGVSNQPQH
>few|TRBV28
ASSLRWYEQY
>NA|TRBV27
ASSLLPGTGGLEAF
>NA|TRBV7-7
ASSLTGADTQY